Sequencing of this TCR beta chain was carried out in a study of cytomegalovirus exposure and HLA in healthy donors. Study outcomes and limitations: It was approximately 150 TCR beta chains that were listed as cytomegalovirus-associated. TCR beta sequences reportedly predicted the HLA-A and HLA-B alleles of most subjects accurately. Presence/absence analyses rested on an assumption that sequencing depth was roughly uniform across donors.

In the PCR, 60 Vbeta and 13 Jbeta primers were used. TCRdb's table, derived via immunoSEQ multiplex PCR, lists solely in-frame clones and lacks some. This table has 90,000 to 120,000 clones, roughly 72% appearing once. On this clone itself: Antigen unknown.

The sequence was collected from a man under 40 in good health and CMV-seronegative. Material: PBMCs.

The DNA for the CDR3 is TGCAGCGCGGGACAGGTCCAAAACACCGGGGAGCTGTTTTTT. Protein sequence: CSAGQVQNTGELFF. The chain uses TRBV29-1 and TRBJ2-2, with TRBD1 identical over 8 bases. Trimming cost V 7 bases and J 2 bases; bases outside gene matches: 6. The CDR3 is 14 amino acids. Germline assignment: CDR1 SQVTM and CDR2 ANQGSEA.